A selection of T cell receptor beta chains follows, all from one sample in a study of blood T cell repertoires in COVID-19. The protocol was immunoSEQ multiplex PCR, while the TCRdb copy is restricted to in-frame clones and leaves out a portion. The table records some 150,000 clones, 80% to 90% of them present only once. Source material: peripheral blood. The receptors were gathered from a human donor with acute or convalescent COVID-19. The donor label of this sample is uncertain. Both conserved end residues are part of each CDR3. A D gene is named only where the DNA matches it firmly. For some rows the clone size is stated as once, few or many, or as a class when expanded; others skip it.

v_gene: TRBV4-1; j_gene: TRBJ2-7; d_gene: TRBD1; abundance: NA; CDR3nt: TGCGCCAGCAGCCAAGATGGGACAGGAGGGTACGAGCAGTACTTC; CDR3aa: CASSQDGTGGYEQYF
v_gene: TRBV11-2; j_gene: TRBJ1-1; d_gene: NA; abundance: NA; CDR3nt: TGTGCCAGCAGCATTCGTCTCGGCACTGAAGCTTTCTTT; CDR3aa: CASSIRLGTEAFF
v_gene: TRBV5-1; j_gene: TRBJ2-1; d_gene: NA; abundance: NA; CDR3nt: TGCGCCAGCAGCTTGGGTTCTACTCACAATGAGCAGTTCTTC; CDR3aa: CASSLGSTHNEQFF
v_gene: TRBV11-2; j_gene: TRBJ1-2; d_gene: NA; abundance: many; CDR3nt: TGTGCCAGCAGCTCCTCGGCGGGGGGACGGGATGGCTACACCTTC; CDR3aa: CASSSSAGGRDGYTF
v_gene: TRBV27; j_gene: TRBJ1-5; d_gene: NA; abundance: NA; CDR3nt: TGTGCCAGCAGCCCTGGACATGTTAATCAGCCCCAGCATTTT; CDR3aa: CASSPGHVNQPQHF
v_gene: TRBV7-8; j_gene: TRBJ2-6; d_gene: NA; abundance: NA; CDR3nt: TGTGCCAGCAGCTTAGAGAGGCCTGGGGCCAACGTCCTGACTTTC; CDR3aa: CASSLERPGANVLTF
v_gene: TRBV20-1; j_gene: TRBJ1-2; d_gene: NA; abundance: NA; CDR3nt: TGCAGTGCTAGTGACCGACAGGGCTACACCTTC; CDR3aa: CSASDRQGYTF
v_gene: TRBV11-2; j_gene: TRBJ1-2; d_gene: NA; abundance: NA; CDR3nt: TGTGCCAGCAGCCTCGGGGGGGTAGGTGGCTACACCTTC; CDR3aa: CASSLGGVGGYTF
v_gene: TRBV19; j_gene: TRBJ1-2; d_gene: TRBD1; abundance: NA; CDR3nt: TGTGCCAGTAGTATTTCGGACAGGAACTATGGCTACACCTTC; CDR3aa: CASSISDRNYGYTF
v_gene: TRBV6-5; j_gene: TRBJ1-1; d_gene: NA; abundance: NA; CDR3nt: TGTGCCAGCAGTTACTCGGCAGGTGGGACTGAAGCTTTCTTT; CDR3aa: CASSYSAGGTEAFF
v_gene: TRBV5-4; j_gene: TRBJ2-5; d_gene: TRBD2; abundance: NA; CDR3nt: TGTGCCAGCAGCCCGGGAGGGGACCCAAGGAGTGGGACCCAGTACTTC; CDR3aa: CASSPGGDPRSGTQYF
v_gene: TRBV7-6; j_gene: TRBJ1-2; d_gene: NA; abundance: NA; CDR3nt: TGTGCCAGCAAGAGATGGAGGGGACTCAAAGCTAACTATGGCTACACCTTC; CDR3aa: CASKRWRGLKANYGYTF
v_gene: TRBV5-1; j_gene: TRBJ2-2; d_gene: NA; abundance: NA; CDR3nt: TGCGCCAGCAGCTTGGTCGGGACACCCCCTGGGGGGGAGCTGTTTTTT; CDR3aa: CASSLVGTPPGGELFF
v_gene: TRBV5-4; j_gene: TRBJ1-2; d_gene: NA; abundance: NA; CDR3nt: TGTGCCAGCAGCTTGGCCCGGGGGACCCAGGAGGGCTACACCTTC; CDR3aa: CASSLARGTQEGYTF
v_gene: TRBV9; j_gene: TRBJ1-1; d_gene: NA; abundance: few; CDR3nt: TGTGCCAGCAGCCCAGTATTCGGGGAAAGGACTGAAGCTTTCTTT; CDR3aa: CASSPVFGERTEAFF
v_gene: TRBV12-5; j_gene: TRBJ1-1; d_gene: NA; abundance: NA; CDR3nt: TGTGCTAGTGGTTTTGACCGAGGCACTGAAGCTTTCTTT; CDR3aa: CASGFDRGTEAFF
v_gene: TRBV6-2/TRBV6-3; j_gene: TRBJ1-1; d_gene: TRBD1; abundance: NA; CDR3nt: TGTGCCAGCAGTTACGCCCGGGACAGGACTGCCGTGAACACTGAAGCTTTCTTT; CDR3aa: CASSYARDRTAVNTEAFF
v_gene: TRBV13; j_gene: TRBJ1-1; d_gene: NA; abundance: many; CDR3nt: TGTGCCAGCAGCTTAGGCACGGGGGCTGAAGCTTTCTTT; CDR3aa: CASSLGTGAEAFF
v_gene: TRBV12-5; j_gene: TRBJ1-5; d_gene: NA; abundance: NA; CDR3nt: TGTGCTAGTGGTTTGCCAGGGAATCGCAATCAGCCCCAGCATTTT; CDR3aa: CASGLPGNRNQPQHF
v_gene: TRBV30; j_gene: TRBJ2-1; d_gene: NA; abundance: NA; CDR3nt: TGTGCCTGGAGTGTGCCTCGGGGTGAGCAGTTCTTC; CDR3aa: CAWSVPRGEQFF
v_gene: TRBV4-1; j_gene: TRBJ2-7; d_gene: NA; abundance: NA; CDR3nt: TGCGCCAGCAGCCAAGGTCCGGGAAACTCCTACGAGCAGTACTTC; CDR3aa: CASSQGPGNSYEQYF
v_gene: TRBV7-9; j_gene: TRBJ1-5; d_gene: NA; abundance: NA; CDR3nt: TGTGCCAGCAGCTTAGGAGAAGGGGCGCATCAGCCCCAGCATTTT; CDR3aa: CASSLGEGAHQPQHF
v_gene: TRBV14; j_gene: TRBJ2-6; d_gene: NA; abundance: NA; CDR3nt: TGTGCCAGCAGTGAGGTCGGGGTTACTGGGGCCAACGTCCTGACTTTC; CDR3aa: CASSEVGVTGANVLTF
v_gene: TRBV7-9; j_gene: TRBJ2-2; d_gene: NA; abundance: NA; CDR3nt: TGTGCCAGCAGCTCTTGGACTACCGGGGAGCTGTTTTTT; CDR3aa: CASSSWTTGELFF
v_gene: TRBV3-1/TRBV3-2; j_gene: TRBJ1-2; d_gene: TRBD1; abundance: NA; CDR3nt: TGTGCCAGCAGACCCCGGGACAGGGGGCCAAGCTATGGCTACACCTTC; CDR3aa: CASRPRDRGPSYGYTF
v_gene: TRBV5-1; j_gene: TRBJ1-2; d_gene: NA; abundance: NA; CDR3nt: TGCGCCAGCAGCTTGGAGGGCAGGGAAAATGGCTACACCTTC; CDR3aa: CASSLEGRENGYTF
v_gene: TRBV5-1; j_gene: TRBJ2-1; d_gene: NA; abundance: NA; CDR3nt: TGCGCCAGCAGCCCGGGACACAGCTCCTACAATGAGCAGTTCTTC; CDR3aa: CASSPGHSSYNEQFF
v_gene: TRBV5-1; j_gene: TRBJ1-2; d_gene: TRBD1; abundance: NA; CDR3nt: TGCGCCAGCAGCGCGGGACAGATCTATGGCTACACCTTC; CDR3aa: CASSAGQIYGYTF
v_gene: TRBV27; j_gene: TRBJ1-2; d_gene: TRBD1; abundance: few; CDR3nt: TGTGCCAGCAGTTCTTCCCCTGGGACAGATAATGGCTACACCTTC; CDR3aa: CASSSSPGTDNGYTF
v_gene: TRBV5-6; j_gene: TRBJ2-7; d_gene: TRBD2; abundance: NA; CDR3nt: TGTGCCAGCAGCTTGAAGTGGTACCTAGCGGGGCCCGAGCAGTACTTC; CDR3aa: CASSLKWYLAGPEQYF
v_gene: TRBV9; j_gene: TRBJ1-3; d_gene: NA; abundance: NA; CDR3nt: TGTGCCAGCAGCTCGGACACCAGATTTGGAAACACCATATATTTT; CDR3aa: CASSSDTRFGNTIYF
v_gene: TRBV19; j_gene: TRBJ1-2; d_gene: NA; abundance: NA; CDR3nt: TGTGCCAGTAGCGAGATCAGGGATCCCTACAACTATGGCTACACCTTC; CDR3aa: CASSEIRDPYNYGYTF
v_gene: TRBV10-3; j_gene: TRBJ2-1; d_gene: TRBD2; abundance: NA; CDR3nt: TGTGCCATCAGTGAGGGCGGGGGGCCCTTCAATGAGCAGTTCTTC; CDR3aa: CAISEGGGPFNEQFF
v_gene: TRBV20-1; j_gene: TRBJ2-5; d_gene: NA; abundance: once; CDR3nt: TGCAGTGCTAGTAGAGGGGGATCTGGGGAGACCCAGTACTTC; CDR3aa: CSASRGGSGETQYF
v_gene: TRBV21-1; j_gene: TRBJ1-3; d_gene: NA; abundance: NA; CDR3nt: TGTGCCAGCAGCCTACCGGGACAGGGGGCGCAGAGAAACACCATATATTTT; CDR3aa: CASSLPGQGAQRNTIYF
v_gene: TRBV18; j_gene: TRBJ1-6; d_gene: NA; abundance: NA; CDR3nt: TGTGCCAGCTCCCCCGCGGGGAATTCACCCCTCCACTTT; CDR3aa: CASSPAGNSPLHF
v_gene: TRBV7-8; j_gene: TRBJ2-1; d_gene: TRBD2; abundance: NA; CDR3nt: TGTGCCAGCAGCCCCAAGTTGACTAGCGGGGGGATCGGTGAGCAGTTCTTC; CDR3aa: CASSPKLTSGGIGEQFF
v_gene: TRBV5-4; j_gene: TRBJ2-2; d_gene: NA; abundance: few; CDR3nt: TGTGCCAGCAGTTACGGGGTCTTAAACACCGGGGAGCTGTTTTTT; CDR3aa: CASSYGVLNTGELFF
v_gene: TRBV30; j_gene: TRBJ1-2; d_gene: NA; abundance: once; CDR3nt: TGTGCCCCAATAAACGGGTGCGAACCCTATGGCTACACCTTC; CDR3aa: CAPINGCEPYGYTF
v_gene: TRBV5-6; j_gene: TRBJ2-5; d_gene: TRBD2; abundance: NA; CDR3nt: TGTGCCAGCAGCACGGGGACTAGCGGGGGGGAGACCCAGTACTTC; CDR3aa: CASSTGTSGGETQYF
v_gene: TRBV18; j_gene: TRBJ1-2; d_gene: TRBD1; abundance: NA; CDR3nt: TGTGCCAGCTCCCCGGGACAGGGGGCGGACTATGGCTACACCTTC; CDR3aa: CASSPGQGADYGYTF
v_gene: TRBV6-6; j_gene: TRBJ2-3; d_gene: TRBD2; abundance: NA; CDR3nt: TGTGCCAGCATGTCCCTAACTAGCGGGTTCACAGATACGCAGTATTTT; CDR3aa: CASMSLTSGFTDTQYF
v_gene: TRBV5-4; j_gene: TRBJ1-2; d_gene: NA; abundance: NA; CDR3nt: TGTGCCAGCAGCTTGGGACTTGATGGCTACACCTTC; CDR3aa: CASSLGLDGYTF
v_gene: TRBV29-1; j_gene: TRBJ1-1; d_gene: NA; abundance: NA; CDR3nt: TGCAGCGGGCCCCGTGCTGGCGGGAACACTGAAGCTTTCTTT; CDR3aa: CSGPRAGGNTEAFF
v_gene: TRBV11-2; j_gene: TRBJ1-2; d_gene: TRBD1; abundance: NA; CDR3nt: TGTGCCAGCAGCCTTTCGACAGGGCGGGATGGCTACACCTTC; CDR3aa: CASSLSTGRDGYTF
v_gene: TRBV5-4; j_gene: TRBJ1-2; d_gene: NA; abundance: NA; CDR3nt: TGTGCCAGCAGCATAGCTAACTATGGCTACACCTTC; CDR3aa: CASSIANYGYTF
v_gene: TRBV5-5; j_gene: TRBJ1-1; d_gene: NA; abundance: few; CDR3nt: TGTGCCAGCAGCGGACTGGGGGAAGCTTTCTTT; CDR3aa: CASSGLGEAFF
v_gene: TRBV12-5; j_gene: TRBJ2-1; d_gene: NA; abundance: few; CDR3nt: TGTGCTAGTGGTTTGCTACTCGGGAATGAGCAGTTCTTC; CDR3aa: CASGLLLGNEQFF
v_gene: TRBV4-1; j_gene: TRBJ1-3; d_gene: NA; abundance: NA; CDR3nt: TGCGCCAGCAGCCAAGAGGGGGGGTCTGGAAACACCATATATTTT; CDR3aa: CASSQEGGSGNTIYF
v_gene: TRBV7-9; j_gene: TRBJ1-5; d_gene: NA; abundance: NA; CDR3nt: TGTGCCAGCAGCTCCGGACAGTCTAGCAATCAGCCCCAGCATTTT; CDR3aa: CASSSGQSSNQPQHF
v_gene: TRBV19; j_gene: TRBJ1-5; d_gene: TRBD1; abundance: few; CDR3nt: TGTGCCAGTAGTATTGCTTACAGGGGAACGGATCAGCCCCAGCATTTT; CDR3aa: CASSIAYRGTDQPQHF
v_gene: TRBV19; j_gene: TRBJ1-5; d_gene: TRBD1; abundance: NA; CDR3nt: TGTGCCAGTGTACAGGGGTACAGCAATCAGCCCCAGCATTTT; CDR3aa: CASVQGYSNQPQHF
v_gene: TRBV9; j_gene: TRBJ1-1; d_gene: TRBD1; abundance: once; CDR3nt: TGTGCCAGCAGCCCCGGACAGGGGGCGAGGACTGAAGCTTTCTTT; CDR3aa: CASSPGQGARTEAFF
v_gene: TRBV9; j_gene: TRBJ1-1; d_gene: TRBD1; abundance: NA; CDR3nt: TGTGCCAGCAACAGGGGAGACACTGAAGCTTTCTTT; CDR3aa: CASNRGDTEAFF
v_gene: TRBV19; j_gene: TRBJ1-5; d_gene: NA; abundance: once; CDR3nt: TGTGCCAGTACCACCGGACATAGTGGGGGCAATCAGCCCCAGCATTTT; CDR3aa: CASTTGHSGGNQPQHF
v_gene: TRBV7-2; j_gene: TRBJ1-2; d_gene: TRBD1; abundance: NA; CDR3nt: TGTGCCAGCAGCTCAGGACAGGGGGTGTTTGGTGGCTACACCTTC; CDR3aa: CASSSGQGVFGGYTF